What follows are 9 T cell receptor beta chains derived from one specimen sequenced in a study of CD8 T cells in ankylosing spondylitis. TCRdb redid the calling of the 5' RACE reads with MiXCR, one entry per CDR3 protein. The data hold roughly 86,000 distinct CDR3 sequences, with about 9.1% observed a single time. What was sequenced was blood, either unsorted or a sorted T cell fraction (not recorded which). These receptors originate from a male donor with ankylosing spondylitis or in good health (not recorded which).

Remarks on this clonotype: A read error is possible here, since a much larger clone lies one base away. This rearrangement joins TRBV12-3 or TRBV12-4 to TRBJ1-4, with D possibly TRBD1 on 5 matching bases. CDR3 size: 14 residues. DNA for the CDR3: TGTGTCAGCAGTTCCAGGCAGGGCGGAGAAAAACTGTTTTTT. As protein: CVSSSRQGGEKLFF.

The V and J genes are TRBV19 and TRBJ2-1; TRBD1 matches 9 bases. Germline V gene data show CDR1 as LNHDA and CDR2 as SQIVND (reference sequence). Trimming removed 4 bases from V and 8 bases from J; junction bases left unmatched: 9. The length of the CDR3 is 15 residues. The CDR3: CASSNPSDRGDEQFF. CDR3 in DNA: TGTGCCAGTAGTAATCCCTCGGACAGGGGTGATGAGCAGTTCTTC.

The chain joins TRBV7-6 to TRBJ1-1; 8 bases are a match to TRBD1. CDR3 size: 15 residues. Per the germline V gene, CDR1 is SGHVS and CDR2 is FNYEAQ. V dropped 5 bases and J dropped 7; count of bases not matched to a gene: 12. As DNA, the CDR3 is TGTGCCAGCAGCGCCGACAGGGGATTCCACATTGAAGCTTTCTTT. This codes for CASSADRGFHIEAFF.

This clonotype was seen at least ten times. The J gene is TRBJ1-2, the V gene TRBV9, with 7 nucleotides matching TRBD1. This CDR3 has 12 amino acids. The junction had 3 bases not matched to a gene; V was cut back by 4 bases and J by 6 bases. Per germline, CDR1 SGDLS and CDR2 YYNGEE. As DNA, the CDR3 is TGTGCCAGCAGCTTTGACAGGGATGGCTACACCTTC. Translated: CASSFDRDGYTF.

This clonotype was seen repeatedly, ten times or more. V gene TRBV5-6 combines with J gene TRBJ2-1; no firm D call. The V gene's germline CDR1 is SGHDT and CDR2 YYEEEE. Trimming took 2 bases from V and 0 from J, leaving 15 bases between them. The CDR3 is made up of 17 amino acids. CDR3 DNA sequence: TGTGCCAGCAGCTTCATCGCCCAGATAAGCTCCTACAATGAGCAGTTCTTC. Its protein product is CASSFIAQISSYNEQFF.

At least ten counts were recorded for this clonotype. The V call is TRBV28, the J call TRBJ2-2, with D perhaps matching TRBD2 (7 bases). This CDR3 contains 15 residues. Trimming removed 1 base from V and 5 bases from J, with 11 bases in between. Germline V gene lookup returns CDR1 MDHEN and CDR2 SYDVKM. CDR3 loop: CASSLSGRGTGELFF. The DNA of the CDR3 is TGTGCCAGCAGTTTATCGGGGAGGGGGACCGGGGAGCTGTTTTTT.

This clonotype was seen at least ten times. The rearrangement joins TRBV12-3 or TRBV12-4 to TRBJ2-7; TRBD2 agrees at 8 bases. The ends lost 3 bases at V and 0 bases at J; junction bases unmatched: 1. This CDR3 region has 14 residues. The CDR3 sequence is CASSFGGVSYEQYF. CDR3 nucleotide sequence: TGTGCCAGCAGTTTCGGGGGGGTCTCCTACGAGCAGTACTTC.

This clonotype appeared many times. This chain links TRBV6-1 with TRBJ1-5; D unresolved. The CDR3 extends over 10 amino acids. Trimming left V 6 bases short and J 3 bases short, with 0 bases between. Germline-derived CDR1 and CDR2 are MNHNS and SASEGT. In DNA form, the CDR3 reads TGTGCCAGCAGCAATCAGCCCCAGCATTTT. Its translation is CASSNQPQHF.

In its sample, this clonotype was seen many times. The chain links TRBV2 to TRBJ2-3; D is unclear. CDR3 length: 14 residues. Per germline, CDR1 SNHLY and CDR2 FYNNEI. V was clipped by 9 bases and J by 7 bases, with 20 bases between them. The CDR3 DNA follows: TGTGCCAGTTTAAGAAGTATGGGTACTTATACGCAGTATTTT. Translation: CASLRSMGTYTQYF.